The rows below give T cell receptor beta chains drawn from one sample of a study of blood T cell repertoires in COVID-19. Assay: immunoSEQ multiplex PCR; the TCRdb copy retains only in-frame clones and omits some. The table records fewer than 200,000 clones, just under 85% of them present only once. Sequencing was performed on peripheral blood. These TCRs come from a woman older than 75 with acute or convalescent COVID-19. The CDR3 runs from the conserved cysteine through the conserved F or W. Fields, in order: CDR3 DNA, CDR3 protein, V gene, D gene, J gene, CDR3 length, clone size. D genes are given only for firm matches. A row's size may be missing; if present it is once, few, many or a size class.

TGCGCCAGCAGCGGACAGGGGGCCGGGGCCAACGTCCTGACTTTC,CASSGQGAGANVLTF,TRBV5-1,TRBD1,TRBJ2-6,15,.
TGTGCCAGCACCCTGGGGTTAGCGGAGACCACAGATACGCAGTATTTT,CASTLGLAETTDTQYF,TRBV7-9,.,TRBJ2-3,16,.
TGTGCCAGCAGCTTGATCGCGGCTCACGGCTACACCTTC,CASSLIAAHGYTF,TRBV5-5,.,TRBJ1-2,13,.
TGTGCCAGCCAAACAGGGGCGATGAACACTGAAGCTTTCTTT,CASQTGAMNTEAFF,TRBV2,TRBD1,TRBJ1-1,14,.
TGTGCCTGGAGTGTCGGACTAGCGGATTCAGATACGCAGTATTTT,CAWSVGLADSDTQYF,TRBV30,TRBD2,TRBJ2-3,15,.
TGTGCCAGCAGCCATATGCGCACCTGGGAGACCCAGTACTTC,CASSHMRTWETQYF,TRBV3-1/TRBV3-2,.,TRBJ2-5,14,.
TGCGCCAGCAGGCGGACAGGGGGCCACGAGCAGTACTTC,CASRRTGGHEQYF,TRBV5-1,TRBD1,TRBJ2-7,13,many
TGCGCCAGCAGCTTGGCTACAGGGGCGGCCGGGGAGCTGTTTTTT,CASSLATGAAGELFF,TRBV5-1,TRBD1,TRBJ2-2,15,.
TGTGCCAGCAGGACGACAGGGGGAGGCGGCTACACCTTC,CASRTTGGGGYTF,TRBV27,TRBD1,TRBJ1-2,13,.
TGTGCCAGCAGCCGCTGGGACAGGGGAAATGAGCAGTTCTTC,CASSRWDRGNEQFF,TRBV13,TRBD1,TRBJ2-1,14,once
TGTGCCAGCAGCCAAGATTTACCGGGAGTTAGCGACGGGGAGCTGTTTTTT,CASSQDLPGVSDGELFF,TRBV14,.,TRBJ2-2,17,once
TGTGCCACCAGCCCGAGCGCCTATAATTCACCCCTCCACTTT,CATSPSAYNSPLHF,TRBV15,.,TRBJ1-6,14,few
TGTGCCACCGGACTAGCGGGAGTGAGCACAGATACGCAGTATTTT,CATGLAGVSTDTQYF,TRBV5-4,TRBD2,TRBJ2-3,15,.
TGTGCCAGCAGTGGGGGACTAGTCTATGAGCAGTTCTTC,CASSGGLVYEQFF,TRBV2,TRBD2,TRBJ2-1,13,.
TGTGCCAGCAGCTCTCTAGCGGATTCCTACGAGCAGTACTTC,CASSSLADSYEQYF,TRBV7-2,TRBD2,TRBJ2-7,14,.
TGTGCCAGCAGTTCTACCGGGACACGGGGAAATCAGCCCCAGCATTTT,CASSSTGTRGNQPQHF,TRBV27,.,TRBJ1-5,16,many
TGTGCTAGTGGCAAGACAGGGTCTCTTATGAACACTGAAGCTTTCTTT,CASGKTGSLMNTEAFF,TRBV12-5,TRBD1,TRBJ1-1,16,once
TGTGCCAGCTCACCCTCGGGCGGGTCCACACCCTACGAGCAGTACTTC,CASSPSGGSTPYEQYF,TRBV18,.,TRBJ2-7,16,.
TGTGCCAGCAGTTCCGTAGCGGGAGCGTACGAGCAGTACTTC,CASSSVAGAYEQYF,TRBV27,TRBD2,TRBJ2-7,14,.
TGTGCCACCAGTGCGAACAGAGACACAGATACGCAGTATTTT,CATSANRDTDTQYF,TRBV24-1,.,TRBJ2-3,14,.
TGTGCCAGCAGTGCCGAGCTAGCGGGAGATCTTGGCGAGCAGTACTTC,CASSAELAGDLGEQYF,TRBV3-1/TRBV3-2,TRBD2,TRBJ2-7,16,.
TGTGCCAGTACCAAGACAGGGAACACTGAAGCTTTCTTT,CASTKTGNTEAFF,TRBV19,.,TRBJ1-1,13,.
TGTGCCAGCAGCTTAATGCAGGGTGCTGAGCAGTTCTTC,CASSLMQGAEQFF,TRBV7-2,.,TRBJ2-1,13,.
TGTGCCAGTAGCCAACAGGGGGGAACCGGGGAGCTGTTTTTT,CASSQQGGTGELFF,TRBV19,TRBD1,TRBJ2-2,14,.
TGTGCCAGCAGAAGCGGGCGTACCACTGAAGCTTTCTTT,CASRSGRTTEAFF,TRBV6-6,.,TRBJ1-1,13,.
TGTGCCTGGAGTGGACAGGGGGCGAGGAAACTGTTTTTT,CAWSGQGARKLFF,TRBV30,TRBD1,TRBJ1-4,13,.
TGCGCCAGCAATGCCGGCAGGGAATGGACTGAAGCTTTCTTT,CASNAGREWTEAFF,TRBV10-2,.,TRBJ1-1,14,.
TGTGCCAGCACCCTCCTGCGCGGGGAGCAGTACTTC,CASTLLRGEQYF,TRBV11-2,.,TRBJ2-7,12,.
TGTGCCAGCAGCTCCCGGCCAGGTGCAGCGGGACATTCCTACGAGCAGTACTTC,CASSSRPGAAGHSYEQYF,TRBV11-2,.,TRBJ2-7,18,.
TGTGCCACCAGCACTAGAAGCGGGAGGCCGTCGGGCATTCAGTACTTC,CATSTRSGRPSGIQYF,TRBV15,TRBD2,TRBJ2-4,16,.
TGTGCCACCAGTGATCCTGGGACAGGGACAGATACGCAGTATTTT,CATSDPGTGTDTQYF,TRBV24-1,TRBD1,TRBJ2-3,15,once
TGTGCCAGTACCCCGCTGGAGGGAATCTATGGCTACACCTTC,CASTPLEGIYGYTF,TRBV19,.,TRBJ1-2,14,.
TGTGCCAGCAGCTTGGCCCCGACAGGTCAATACAATGAGCAGTTCTTC,CASSLAPTGQYNEQFF,TRBV5-4,.,TRBJ2-1,16,.
TGCGCCAGCAGCTTGGTGTCTAGCGGGAGTGTCTACGAGCAGTACTTC,CASSLVSSGSVYEQYF,TRBV5-1,TRBD2,TRBJ2-7,16,.
TGTGCCAGCTCACCCCGGACAGGGGTCTACGAGCAGTACTTC,CASSPRTGVYEQYF,TRBV18,TRBD1,TRBJ2-7,14,.
TGTGCCAGCAGCCTCACCGGGGAGCTGTTTTTT,CASSLTGELFF,TRBV2,.,TRBJ2-2,11,.
TGTGCCATCAACCCGCGAGGAGACACCGGGGAGCTGTTTTTT,CAINPRGDTGELFF,TRBV10-3,.,TRBJ2-2,14,few
TGCGCCAGCAGCTTAAAGGGACTTTACACAGATACGCAGTATTTT,CASSLKGLYTDTQYF,TRBV5-1,.,TRBJ2-3,15,.
TGCAGCGCCGTGGACAGAAACGCTGGAAACACCATATATTTT,CSAVDRNAGNTIYF,TRBV29-1,.,TRBJ1-3,14,.
TGCGCCAGCAGCCGGGACTTCCAAGAGACCCAGTACTTC,CASSRDFQETQYF,TRBV5-1,.,TRBJ2-5,13,.
TGTGCCAGCAGTCCAACCAGGACAGGGATCTATGGCTACACCTTC,CASSPTRTGIYGYTF,TRBV5-5,TRBD1,TRBJ1-2,15,.
TGTGCCAGCAGCACGCGACAGAGCACAGATACGCAGTATTTT,CASSTRQSTDTQYF,TRBV11-2,.,TRBJ2-3,14,.
TGTGCCAGCAGCTTCGCGGTTGATAGCAATCAGCCCCAGCATTTT,CASSFAVDSNQPQHF,TRBV7-2,.,TRBJ1-5,15,.
TGTGCCAGCAGCCCGGGACTTCGCGAGCAGTACTTC,CASSPGLREQYF,TRBV11-2,.,TRBJ2-7,12,.
TGTGCCAGCAGCCGGGCCTTTAGCACAGATACGCAGTATTTT,CASSRAFSTDTQYF,TRBV3-1/TRBV3-2,.,TRBJ2-3,14,.
TGTGCCAGCAGCTTGCAGGGATCGGGCACAGATACGCAGTATTTT,CASSLQGSGTDTQYF,TRBV5-4,.,TRBJ2-3,15,.
TGCGCCAGCAGCTTGGGATGGCGGAAGAATGAGCAGTTCTTC,CASSLGWRKNEQFF,TRBV5-1,.,TRBJ2-1,14,.
TGTGCCACCAGCAGAGATCCTGCGGGGCAGGTAGACGAGCAGTACTTC,CATSRDPAGQVDEQYF,TRBV15,.,TRBJ2-7,16,few
TGTGCCAGCAGCCCTAGCGGGGGTCAAGAGACCCAGTACTTC,CASSPSGGQETQYF,TRBV5-4,TRBD2,TRBJ2-5,14,.
TGCGCCAGCAGCCCGCTAGGGGGCTATGGCTACACCTTC,CASSPLGGYGYTF,TRBV5-1,.,TRBJ1-2,13,.
TGCGCCAGCAGCCAAGAGTTCGGACAGAAGAATCAGCCCCAGCATTTT,CASSQEFGQKNQPQHF,TRBV4-1,.,TRBJ1-5,16,.
TGCGCCAGCAGTGATCTAGCGGGAGTGCTGTTTTTT,CASSDLAGVLFF,TRBV10-1,TRBD2,TRBJ2-2,12,few
TGTGCCAGCAGCCAAGTAGTCCGGAGCGGGAGGTTAGACTACGAGCAGTACTTC,CASSQVVRSGRLDYEQYF,TRBV3-1/TRBV3-2,TRBD2,TRBJ2-7,18,once
TGCGCCAGCAGCTTGCATGGCGGGACCGATACCTACGAGCAGTACTTC,CASSLHGGTDTYEQYF,TRBV5-1,.,TRBJ2-7,16,.
TGTGCCAGCAGCGGGGGGGACAGGGGTTATTCACCCCTCCACTTT,CASSGGDRGYSPLHF,TRBV5-4,TRBD1,TRBJ1-6,15,.
TGTGCCAGCGAAGAGGACAGGGGAACCGGGGAGCTGTTTTTT,CASEEDRGTGELFF,TRBV6-5,TRBD1,TRBJ2-2,14,.
TGTGCCAGCAGCTTCTCAGCAGGGGGGGAGACCCAGTACTTC,CASSFSAGGETQYF,TRBV7-2,.,TRBJ2-5,14,.
TGCGCCAGCAGCTTGACTAGCGGGAGGGGGGATACGCAGTATTTT,CASSLTSGRGDTQYF,TRBV5-1,TRBD2,TRBJ2-3,15,.
TGTGCCAGTAGTAAGAGGAGGCATAACACCGGGGAGCTGTTTTTT,CASSKRRHNTGELFF,TRBV19,.,TRBJ2-2,15,.
TGTGCCAGCAGCTCCTTTCAGGGGGCCCCCGGTTCACCCCTCCACTTT,CASSSFQGAPGSPLHF,TRBV7-6,TRBD1,TRBJ1-6,16,.